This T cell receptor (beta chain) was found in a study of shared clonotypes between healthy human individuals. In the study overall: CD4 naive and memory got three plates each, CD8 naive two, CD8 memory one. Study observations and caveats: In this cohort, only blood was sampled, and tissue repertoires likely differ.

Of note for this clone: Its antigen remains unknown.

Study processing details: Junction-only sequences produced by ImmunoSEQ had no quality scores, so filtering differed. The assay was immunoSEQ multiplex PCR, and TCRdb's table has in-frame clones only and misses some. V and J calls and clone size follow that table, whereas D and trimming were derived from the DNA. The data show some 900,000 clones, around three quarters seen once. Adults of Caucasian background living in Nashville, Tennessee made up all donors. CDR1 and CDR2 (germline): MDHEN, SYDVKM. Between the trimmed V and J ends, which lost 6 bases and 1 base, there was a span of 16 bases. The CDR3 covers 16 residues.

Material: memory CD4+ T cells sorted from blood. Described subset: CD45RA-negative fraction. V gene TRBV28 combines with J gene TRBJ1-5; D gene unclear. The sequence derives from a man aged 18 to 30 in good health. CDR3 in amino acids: CASSPPGGGSNQPQHF. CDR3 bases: TGTGCCAGCAGCCCCCCTGGTGGCGGAAGCAATCAGCCCCAGCATTTT. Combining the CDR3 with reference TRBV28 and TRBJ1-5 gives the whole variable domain DVKVTQSSRYLVKRTGEKVFLECVQDMDHENMFWYRQDPGLGLRLIYFSYDVKMKEKGDIPEGYSVSREKKERFSLILESASTNQTSMYLCASSPPGGGSNQPQHFGDGTRLSIL.